This TCR beta chain was obtained from a study of cytomegalovirus exposure and HLA in healthy donors. Notes on the study in general: Accounts indicate the classifier identified cytomegalovirus status with strong specificity and sensitivity. Trimming of TCR beta V- and J-genes showed a link, identified in a later analysis, to a missense DCLRE1C variant.

Comment on this clone: The target antigen is unknown.

The PCR contained 60 Vbeta and 13 Jbeta primers. The method was immunoSEQ multiplex PCR; TCRdb's version includes in-frame clones alone and lacks a portion of them. This sample yields fewer than 200,000 clones, of which around 80% are seen a single time; around 1.7% belongs to the top ten. V shed 3 bases and J shed 4 bases, with 8 bases lying between them. The CDR3 length is 13 residues. Germline V gene data show CDR1 as SGHTS and CDR2 as YDEGEE. The chain employs TRBV5-8 and TRBJ1-5; a possible D gene is TRBD1 (5 bases). The source is a woman under 30 in good health and CMV-seronegative. The sequenced material came from PBMCs. CDR3 in DNA: TGTGCCAGCAGCTGGGGGGGGAATCAGCCCCAGCATTTT. Residues: CASSWGGNQPQHF.